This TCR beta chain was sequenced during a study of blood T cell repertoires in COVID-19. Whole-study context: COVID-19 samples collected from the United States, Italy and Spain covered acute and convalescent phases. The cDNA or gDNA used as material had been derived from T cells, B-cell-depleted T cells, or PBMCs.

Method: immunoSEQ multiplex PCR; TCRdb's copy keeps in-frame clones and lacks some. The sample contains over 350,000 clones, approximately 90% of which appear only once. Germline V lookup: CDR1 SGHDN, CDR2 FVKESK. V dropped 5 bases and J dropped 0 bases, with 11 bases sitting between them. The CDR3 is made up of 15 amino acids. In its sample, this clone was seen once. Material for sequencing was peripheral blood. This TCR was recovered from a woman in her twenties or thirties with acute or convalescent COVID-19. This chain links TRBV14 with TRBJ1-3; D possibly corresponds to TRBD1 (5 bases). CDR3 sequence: CASSGGIFSGNTIYF. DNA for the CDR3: TGTGCCAGCAGCGGGGGGATCTTCTCTGGAAACACCATATATTTT.